This is a list of T cell receptor beta chains from one sample in a study of T cell changes during pregnancy in multiple sclerosis. Profiled with immunoSEQ multiplex PCR; TCRdb holds only in-frame clones, not every one. The table has tens of thousands of clones, roughly nine tenths seen once; the top ten hold 2% to 2.5%. Sequenced here: peripheral blood, sampled in the second trimester of pregnancy. The receptors here all came from a female donor in good health, enrolled as a control in a pregnancy study. The CDR3 runs from the conserved cysteine through the conserved F or W. D genes are given only for firm matches. Where a row states a size, it is once, few, many or the class of an expanded clone; other rows omit it.

cdr3_aa: CASSQDNQPQHF
cdr3_nt: TGTGCCAGCAGCCAGGACAATCAGCCCCAGCATTTT
v_call: TRBV7-9
j_call: TRBJ1-5
d_call: .
clone_size: .

cdr3_aa: CASSQSNEKLFF
cdr3_nt: TGTGCCAGCAGCCAGTCGAATGAAAAACTGTTTTTT
v_call: TRBV5-6
j_call: TRBJ1-4
d_call: .
clone_size: few

cdr3_aa: CASSAGTPRQGGYTF
cdr3_nt: TGTGCCAGCAGCGCCGGGACACCCCGTCAAGGCGGCTACACCTTC
v_call: TRBV7-2
j_call: TRBJ1-2
d_call: .
clone_size: .

cdr3_aa: CASSLLQGAMDTQYF
cdr3_nt: TGTGCCAGCAGTCTGTTACAGGGGGCAATGGATACGCAGTATTTT
v_call: TRBV2
j_call: TRBJ2-3
d_call: TRBD1
clone_size: .

cdr3_aa: CASSLFKGDNSPLHF
cdr3_nt: TGTGCCAGCAGCCTTTTTAAGGGGGATAATTCACCCCTCCACTTT
v_call: TRBV7-2
j_call: TRBJ1-6
d_call: .
clone_size: few

cdr3_aa: CSVEFSNLWLAGNNEQFF
cdr3_nt: TGCAGCGTTGAATTCTCCAATTTATGGCTAGCGGGGAACAATGAGCAGTTCTTC
v_call: TRBV29-1
j_call: TRBJ2-1
d_call: TRBD2
clone_size: .

cdr3_aa: CASSLGGLAGGPADTQYF
cdr3_nt: TGTGCCAGCAGCTTGGGCGGACTAGCGGGGGGGCCCGCAGATACGCAGTATTTT
v_call: TRBV5-4
j_call: TRBJ2-3
d_call: TRBD2
clone_size: once

cdr3_aa: CAWDTSGAQETQYF
cdr3_nt: TGTGCCTGGGATACTAGCGGGGCCCAAGAGACCCAGTACTTC
v_call: TRBV30
j_call: TRBJ2-5
d_call: TRBD2
clone_size: .

cdr3_aa: CASSLITVPDTQYF
cdr3_nt: TGCGCCAGCAGCTTGATTACAGTGCCAGATACGCAGTATTTT
v_call: TRBV5-1
j_call: TRBJ2-3
d_call: .
clone_size: .

cdr3_aa: CASSFPGEGPPQYF
cdr3_nt: TGTGCCAGCAGTTTCCCTGGCGAGGGCCCTCCGCAGTATTTT
v_call: TRBV28
j_call: TRBJ2-3
d_call: .
clone_size: .

cdr3_aa: CASSSPGSKAFF
cdr3_nt: TGTGCCAGCAGTTCGCCGGGGAGTAAGGCTTTCTTT
v_call: TRBV7-9
j_call: TRBJ1-1
d_call: .
clone_size: .

cdr3_aa: CASTYTGTGGYEQYF
cdr3_nt: TGTGCCAGCACATACACCGGGACAGGGGGTTACGAGCAGTACTTC
v_call: TRBV25-1
j_call: TRBJ2-7
d_call: TRBD1
clone_size: .

cdr3_aa: CASRRDRGGYTF
cdr3_nt: TGTGCCAGCAGGAGAGACAGGGGTGGCTACACCTTC
v_call: TRBV6-5
j_call: TRBJ1-2
d_call: TRBD1
clone_size: .

cdr3_aa: CASIQGEGAMNTEAFF
cdr3_nt: TGTGCCAGCATCCAAGGGGAAGGGGCCATGAACACTGAAGCTTTCTTT
v_call: TRBV11-1
j_call: TRBJ1-1
d_call: .
clone_size: .

cdr3_aa: CASSQDWEVGGIQETQYF
cdr3_nt: TGCGCCAGCAGCCAAGATTGGGAGGTGGGAGGAATTCAAGAGACCCAGTACTTC
v_call: TRBV4-3
j_call: TRBJ2-5
d_call: .
clone_size: .

cdr3_aa: CASSPAAGGPDTQYF
cdr3_nt: TGTGCCAGCAGCCCGGCGGCGGGGGGGCCAGATACGCAGTATTTT
v_call: TRBV7-3
j_call: TRBJ2-3
d_call: TRBD2
clone_size: .

cdr3_aa: CASSVQPGGTNEKLFF
cdr3_nt: TGTGCCAGCTCCGTTCAGCCTGGAGGGACTAATGAAAAACTGTTTTTT
v_call: TRBV18
j_call: TRBJ1-4
d_call: .
clone_size: .

cdr3_aa: CASSPGQNTEAFF
cdr3_nt: TGTGCCAGCTCACCTGGACAGAACACTGAAGCTTTCTTT
v_call: TRBV18
j_call: TRBJ1-1
d_call: .
clone_size: .

cdr3_aa: CASSGTGPGGYGYTF
cdr3_nt: TGTGCCAGCTCCGGGACAGGGCCAGGCGGCTATGGCTACACCTTC
v_call: TRBV6-1
j_call: TRBJ1-2
d_call: TRBD1
clone_size: .

cdr3_aa: CASSYGQYEETQYF
cdr3_nt: TGTGCCAGCAGTTATGGACAGTATGAAGAGACCCAGTACTTC
v_call: TRBV5-4
j_call: TRBJ2-5
d_call: .
clone_size: .

cdr3_aa: CASSLDGSSYNEQFF
cdr3_nt: TGCGCCAGCAGCTTGGACGGGAGCTCCTACAATGAGCAGTTCTTC
v_call: TRBV5-1
j_call: TRBJ2-1
d_call: .
clone_size: once

cdr3_aa: CASNHGASGGVADTQYF
cdr3_nt: TGTGCCAGCAATCATGGTGCTAGCGGGGGGGTCGCAGATACGCAGTATTTT
v_call: TRBV2
j_call: TRBJ2-3
d_call: TRBD2
clone_size: .

cdr3_aa: CASSQLDPKEQYF
cdr3_nt: TGCGCCAGCAGCCAACTAGACCCCAAGGAGCAGTACTTC
v_call: TRBV4-1
j_call: TRBJ2-7
d_call: .
clone_size: .

cdr3_aa: CASSLQTGSEKLFF
cdr3_nt: TGTGCCAGCAGTTTACAGACAGGGAGTGAAAAACTGTTTTTT
v_call: TRBV7-9
j_call: TRBJ1-4
d_call: TRBD1
clone_size: .

cdr3_aa: CSAAGQANYEQYF
cdr3_nt: TGCAGCGCCGCGGGACAGGCTAACTACGAGCAGTACTTC
v_call: TRBV29-1
j_call: TRBJ2-7
d_call: TRBD1
clone_size: .

cdr3_aa: CASSVVPGSLRGEAFF
cdr3_nt: TGTGCCAGCAGCGTAGTCCCAGGATCCCTAAGGGGTGAAGCTTTCTTT
v_call: TRBV9
j_call: TRBJ1-1
d_call: .
clone_size: .

cdr3_aa: CASSRPGSGNEQYF
cdr3_nt: TGTGCCAGCAGCCGCCCGGGGAGCGGGAACGAGCAGTACTTC
v_call: TRBV27
j_call: TRBJ2-7
d_call: TRBD2
clone_size: once

cdr3_aa: CASSSGQGARGYTF
cdr3_nt: TGTGCCAGCTCGTCAGGGCAGGGGGCGCGAGGCTACACCTTC
v_call: TRBV6-5
j_call: TRBJ1-2
d_call: TRBD1
clone_size: .

cdr3_aa: CASSEAGTGREAFF
cdr3_nt: TGTGCCAGCAGTGAAGCAGGGACAGGGAGAGAAGCTTTCTTT
v_call: TRBV6-1
j_call: TRBJ1-1
d_call: TRBD1
clone_size: few

cdr3_aa: CASSPGRDRYTEAFF
cdr3_nt: TGTGCCAGCTCACCCGGCCGGGACAGATACACTGAAGCTTTCTTT
v_call: TRBV18
j_call: TRBJ1-1
d_call: TRBD1
clone_size: .

cdr3_aa: CASSPGRGTVRGSEAFF
cdr3_nt: TGTGCCAGCAGTCCGGGGCGGGGGACCGTCCGTGGGAGTGAAGCTTTCTTT
v_call: TRBV27
j_call: TRBJ1-1
d_call: .
clone_size: .

cdr3_aa: CASSQSRAANTEAFF
cdr3_nt: TGCGCCAGCAGCCAGTCGAGGGCAGCGAACACTGAAGCTTTCTTT
v_call: TRBV4-3
j_call: TRBJ1-1
d_call: .
clone_size: .

cdr3_aa: CASSSRVTDTQYF
cdr3_nt: TGTGCCAGCAGTTCCCGGGTCACAGATACGCAGTATTTT
v_call: TRBV28
j_call: TRBJ2-3
d_call: .
clone_size: .

cdr3_aa: CASSRTAGVGQPQHF
cdr3_nt: TGTGCCAGCAGCCGCACCGCAGGGGTAGGACAGCCCCAGCATTTT
v_call: TRBV28
j_call: TRBJ1-5
d_call: .
clone_size: .

cdr3_aa: CASRSSASSYEQYF
cdr3_nt: TGTGCCAGTAGATCTAGCGCGAGCTCCTACGAGCAGTACTTC
v_call: TRBV19
j_call: TRBJ2-7
d_call: .
clone_size: .

cdr3_aa: CASSLQGGNEKLFF
cdr3_nt: TGTGCCAGCAGCTTGCAGGGGGGCAACGAAAAACTGTTTTTT
v_call: TRBV5-8
j_call: TRBJ1-4
d_call: TRBD1
clone_size: .

cdr3_aa: CASPGAGDYGYTF
cdr3_nt: TGTGCCAGCCCAGGGGCAGGGGACTATGGCTACACCTTC
v_call: TRBV7-9
j_call: TRBJ1-2
d_call: .
clone_size: once

cdr3_aa: CASSGQGVNYGYTF
cdr3_nt: TGTGCCAGCAGCGGACAGGGCGTTAACTATGGCTACACCTTC
v_call: TRBV7-9
j_call: TRBJ1-2
d_call: TRBD1
clone_size: .

cdr3_aa: CASSLVGQGSGYTF
cdr3_nt: TGTGCCAGCAGCTTAGTCGGACAGGGCTCTGGCTACACCTTC
v_call: TRBV7-2
j_call: TRBJ1-2
d_call: TRBD1
clone_size: .

cdr3_aa: CSVEMPSRVHGYTF
cdr3_nt: TGCAGCGTTGAAATGCCGTCCAGGGTCCATGGCTACACCTTC
v_call: TRBV29-1
j_call: TRBJ1-2
d_call: .
clone_size: .

cdr3_aa: CASSQDPGYGYTF
cdr3_nt: TGCGCCAGCAGCCAAGATCCAGGCTATGGCTACACCTTC
v_call: TRBV4-1
j_call: TRBJ1-2
d_call: .
clone_size: few

cdr3_aa: CASSFSHRVSGTEAFF
cdr3_nt: TGTGCCAGCAGCTTCAGTCATCGGGTCTCGGGCACTGAAGCTTTCTTT
v_call: TRBV7-2
j_call: TRBJ1-1
d_call: .
clone_size: .

cdr3_aa: CAWSSQGAHGYTF
cdr3_nt: TGTGCCTGGAGTTCCCAGGGGGCGCATGGCTACACCTTC
v_call: TRBV30
j_call: TRBJ1-2
d_call: TRBD1
clone_size: .

cdr3_aa: CSVEDVDRNYEQYF
cdr3_nt: TGCAGCGTTGAAGACGTCGACAGGAACTACGAGCAGTACTTC
v_call: TRBV29-1
j_call: TRBJ2-7
d_call: .
clone_size: .

cdr3_aa: CASSDLAGVNYGYTF
cdr3_nt: TGTGCCAGCAGCGATCTGGCAGGTGTTAACTATGGCTACACCTTC
v_call: TRBV2
j_call: TRBJ1-2
d_call: .
clone_size: few

cdr3_aa: CASSPGFGESSYEQYF
cdr3_nt: TGTGCCAGCAGCCCCGGTTTTGGGGAGAGCTCCTACGAGCAGTACTTC
v_call: TRBV5-6
j_call: TRBJ2-7
d_call: .
clone_size: once

cdr3_aa: CASSQVRGLGYTF
cdr3_nt: TGTGCCAGCAGCCAAGTTAGGGGACTTGGCTACACCTTC
v_call: TRBV14
j_call: TRBJ1-2
d_call: .
clone_size: .

cdr3_aa: CASSQEQGARNTIYF
cdr3_nt: TGCGCCAGCAGCCAAGAACAGGGGGCGAGAAACACCATATATTTT
v_call: TRBV4-3
j_call: TRBJ1-3
d_call: TRBD1
clone_size: .